The entry that follows covers one TCR beta chain sequence. MiXCR was run by TCRdb on the RT-PCR reads, yielding one entry per CDR3 protein. This sample has roughly 790,000 distinct CDR3 sequences; around 20% occur once, and the top ten carry 9.5% to 13%. From germline, CDR1 is DFQATT and CDR2 SNEGSKA (reference sequence). V lost 5 bases and J 2 bases, leaving 13 bases between the germline ends. CDR3 length: 14 amino acids. The data stem from a study of response to subunit inactivated influenza vaccine. The material was PBMCs from blood, obtained less than 6 days after vaccination. The TCR originated in a man aged 50 or older who received an inactivated influenza vaccine. This chain uses TRBV20-1 with TRBJ1-5; unclear D gene. CDR3 nucleotide sequence: TGCAGTGCTCGTGCCGATTCTGGCAATCAGCCCCAGCATTTT. Translation gives CSARADSGNQPQHF.